This T cell receptor (beta chain) is from a study of blood T cell repertoires in COVID-19. The wider study: COVID-19 samples, acute and convalescent, were from the United States, Italy and Spain. PBMCs, B-cell-depleted T cells, or T cells were the source of the cDNA or gDNA that made up the material.

Source study methods: It was from reference gene primer amplification that nucleated cell counts were estimated. TCRdb's table, derived via immunoSEQ multiplex PCR, lists solely in-frame clones and lacks some. The DNA was the basis for D and trimming; V, J and clone size are from that table. Altogether around 100,000 clones are present, nearly 85% being singletons, with the ten largest covering approximately 12%. Germline V gene data show CDR1 as SGHKS and CDR2 as YYEKEE (reference sequence). V dropped 6 bases and J dropped 4; count of bases not matched to a gene: 5. This CDR3 has 14 residues. The J gene is TRBJ2-1, the V gene TRBV5-5; 9 nucleotides agree with TRBD1. The sequencing sample was made of peripheral blood. This receptor was obtained from a human donor in a cohort sampled during active or convalescent COVID-19. The CDR3 DNA reads as TGTGCCAGCACTAAGGACAGGGGTTACAATGAGCAGTTCTTC. It is translated as CASTKDRGYNEQFF.